This T cell receptor (beta chain) was captured by sequencing in a study of T-cell memory formation after mild COVID-19. A word on this clonotype: Its specificity is not known.

There are 14 residues in the CDR3. V was cut by 5 bases and J by 1 base, with 11 bases left in between. MiXCR, applied by TCRdb to the 5' RACE reads, yields one record per CDR3 protein. The table records about 360,000 distinct CDR3 sequences, about an eighth of them present only once. General study results and limits: Later expanders leaned toward CD4+, whereas clones contracting from day 15 to 85 were balanced CD4/CD8.

The rearrangement joins TRBV12-3 or TRBV12-4 to TRBJ2-5, with TRBD1 as a possible D gene (6 bases). This sequence was found in a man aged 18 to 35 who had mild COVID-19 (a few samples of this study predate the infection). Cell type and time point are not known. The sequencing sample was made of PBMCs or a T cell subset sorted from them (not recorded which). This CDR3 reads CASSLRTVQETQYF. The DNA of the CDR3 is TGTGCCAGCAGTCTAAGGACAGTCCAAGAGACCCAGTACTTC.